This T cell receptor (beta chain) is drawn from a study of cytomegalovirus exposure and HLA in healthy donors. Across the whole study: Of all 400 or so donors who were genotyped, around 82% belonged to the Caucasian-associated ancestry cluster.

In this sample, this clone turned up once. In the PCR, 60 Vbeta and 13 Jbeta primers were used. Generated by immunoSEQ multiplex PCR, the TCRdb table keeps only in-frame clones and is missing some. Here the sample spans 190,000 or so clones, around 79% being singletons. Sequenced material: PBMCs. The TCR originated in a male donor in good health and CMV-seropositive.

The CDR3 protein is CASSFGTSGSSTGELFF. Here the CDR3 DNA reads TGTGCCAGCAGTTTCGGGACTAGCGGGAGTAGCACCGGGGAGCTGTTTTTT. V usage is TRBV27 and J usage is TRBJ2-2, with 14 nucleotides matching TRBD2. Germline assignment: CDR1 MNHEY and CDR2 SMNVEV (reference sequence). The CDR3 covers 17 residues. Trimming cost V 3 bases and J 4 bases; bases outside gene matches: 4.